This T cell receptor (beta chain) was recovered during a study of blood T cell repertoires in COVID-19. Study overall: From T cells, B-cell-depleted T cells, or PBMCs came the material, which was cDNA or gDNA.

The method was immunoSEQ multiplex PCR; TCRdb's version includes in-frame clones alone and lacks a portion of them. The sample lists roughly 150,000 clones, 79% occurring once. CDR3 length: 15 amino acids. The genes are TRBV21-1 and TRBJ1-2; the DNA was not used to check the table's D call, TRBD1. TRBV21-1 is noted as a pseudogene. What was sequenced was PBMCs or T cells enriched from blood (not recorded which). The source is a woman in her seventies in a cohort exposed to, infected with or recovered from COVID-19 (not recorded which). The CDR3 DNA reads as TGTGCCAGCAGCAAAGAGGGGGTACAGGGTAATGGCTACACCTTC. Its protein product is CASSKEGVQGNGYTF.